Sequencing of this TCR beta chain was carried out in a study of Graves' ophthalmopathy and Graves' hyperthyroidism. Notes on the study in general: Also, most clonotypes expanded in the thyroid above 0.001 frequency appeared in blood.

Certain patients were not enrolled. These were patients with other autoimmune diseases, uncontrolled infections, pregnancy or lactation. As diagnostic evidence, clinical symptoms, serum thyroxine, TRAb, thyroid ultrasound and orbital computed tomography were relied upon. This clonotype was picked up many times. Its antigen is currently unknown. For repertoire sequencing, the TCR beta CDR3 regions were amplified from RNA transcripts. The authors performed first-round RT-PCR with HTBI primers and then a second-round multiplex PCR. Each CDR3 protein is one row after TCRdb ran MiXCR on the multiplex PCR reads. This sample has more than 300,000 distinct CDR3 sequences, with 17% found just once. The sequence was collected from an adult woman with stable Graves' hyperthyroidism. The sequencing input was peripheral blood.

This chain's CDR3 is CASSYSLEAFF. The CDR3 DNA sequence: TGTGCCAGCAGTTACAGTCTTGAAGCTTTCTTT. The chain uses TRBV6-2 or TRBV6-3 and TRBJ1-1, with D uncertain. The CDR3 has 11 amino acids. The V and J ends lost 2 bases and 7 bases respectively, with 5 bases between them. Germline V gene lookup returns CDR1 MNHEY and CDR2 SVGEGT.